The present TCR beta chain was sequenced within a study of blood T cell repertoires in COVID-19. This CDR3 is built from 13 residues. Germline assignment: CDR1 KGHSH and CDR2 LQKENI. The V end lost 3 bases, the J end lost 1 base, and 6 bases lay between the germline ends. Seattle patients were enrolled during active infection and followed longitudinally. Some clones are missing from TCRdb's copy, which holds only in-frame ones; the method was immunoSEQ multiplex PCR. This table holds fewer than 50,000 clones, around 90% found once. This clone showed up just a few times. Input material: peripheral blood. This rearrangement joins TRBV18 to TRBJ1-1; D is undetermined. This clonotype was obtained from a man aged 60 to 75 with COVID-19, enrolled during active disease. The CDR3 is CASSPTWNTEAFF. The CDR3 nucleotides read TGTGCCAGCTCACCTACTTGGAACACTGAAGCTTTCTTT. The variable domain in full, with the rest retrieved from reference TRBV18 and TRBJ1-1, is NAGVMQNPRHLVRRRGQEARLRCSPMKGHSHVYWYRQLPEEGLKFMVYLQKENIIDESGMPKERFSAEFPKEGPSILRIQQVVRGDSAAYFCASSPTWNTEAFFGQGTRLTVV.